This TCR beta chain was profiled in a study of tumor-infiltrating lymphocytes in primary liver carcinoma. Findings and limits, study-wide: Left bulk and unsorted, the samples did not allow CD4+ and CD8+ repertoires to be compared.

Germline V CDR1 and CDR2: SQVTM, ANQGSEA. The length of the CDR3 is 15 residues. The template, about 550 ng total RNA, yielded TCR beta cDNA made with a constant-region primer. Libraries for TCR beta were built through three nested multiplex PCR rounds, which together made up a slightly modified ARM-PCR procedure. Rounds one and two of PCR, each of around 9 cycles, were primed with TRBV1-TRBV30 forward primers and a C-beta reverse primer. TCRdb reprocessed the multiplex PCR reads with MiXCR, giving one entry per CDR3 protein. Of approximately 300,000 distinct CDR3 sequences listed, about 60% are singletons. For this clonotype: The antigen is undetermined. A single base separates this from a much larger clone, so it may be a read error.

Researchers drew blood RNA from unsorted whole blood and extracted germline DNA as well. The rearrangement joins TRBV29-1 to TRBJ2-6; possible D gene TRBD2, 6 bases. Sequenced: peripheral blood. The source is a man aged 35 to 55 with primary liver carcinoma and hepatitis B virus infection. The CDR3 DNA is TGCAGCGTTGAACTGGGGGGATCTGGGGCCGACGTCCTGACTTTC. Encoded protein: CSVELGGSGADVLTF.